A single sample is the source of the 10 T cell receptor beta chains below, sequenced in a study of T cell responses to AZD1222 COVID-19 vaccine. The data were produced by immunoSEQ multiplex PCR, yet TCRdb's version contains in-frame clones alone and is incomplete. The table records about 140,000 clones, around 90% of them present only once. Source: peripheral blood, taken on day 0 of AZD1222 vaccination. All receptors derive from an adult in good health.

Here the CDR3 DNA reads TGTGCCAGCAGTTTTGTTTTGTGGGCGTCAGAGGACACCATATATTTT. It encodes CASSFVLWASEDTIYF. The chain recombines TRBV28 with TRBJ1-3; D ambiguous. The V and J ends lost 3 bases and 8 bases respectively, with 20 bases between them. This CDR3 is built from 16 residues. CDR1 and CDR2 from the germline V gene are MDHEN and SYDVKM.

The rearrangement joins TRBV28 to TRBJ2-2; D may correspond to TRBD1 or TRBD2 (5 bases each). The V gene lost 5 bases and the J gene lost 2 bases, with 15 bases spanning the gap. The V gene's germline CDR1 is MDHEN and CDR2 SYDVKM. This CDR3 has 16 amino acids. The CDR3 DNA follows: TGTGCCAGCAGTCAACCGGGACGGATAAACACCGGGGAGCTGTTTTTT. Residues: CASSQPGRINTGELFF.

J is TRBJ2-1 and V is TRBV5-1; no reliable D call. V lost 5 bases and J 5 bases, leaving 14 bases between the germline ends. CDR1 and CDR2 from the germline V gene are SGHRS and YFSETQ. The CDR3 extends over 14 amino acids. CDR3 in amino acids: CASRRISKDNEQFF. As DNA, the CDR3 is TGCGCCAGCAGGAGGATCTCAAAAGACAATGAGCAGTTCTTC.

The V call is TRBV5-6, the J call TRBJ1-5, with D possibly being TRBD1 (6 bases). The CDR3 covers 17 residues. With 1 base removed from V and 4 bases from J, the gap between germline ends came to 18 bases. CDR1 and CDR2 (germline): SGHDT, YYEEEE. The CDR3 DNA is TGTGCCAGCAGCTTGAAGTTTCGGACAGCACTAAATCAGCCCCAGCATTTT. Its protein product is CASSLKFRTALNQPQHF.

The chain joins TRBV5-5 to TRBJ1-2; tentative D call: TRBD1 (6 bases). Trimming took off 4 bases at V and 8 bases at J, with 18 bases between the two ends. Germline CDR1 and CDR2: SGHKS and YYEKEE (reference sequence). This CDR3 comprises 14 residues. The CDR3 DNA sequence: TGTGCCAGCAGCCATATGGGGGGGGCGCTGGGCTACACCTTC. Translating it yields CASSHMGGALGYTF.

This chain's CDR3 is CASSTTGEETQYF. Here the CDR3 DNA reads TGTGCCAGTAGTACCACAGGGGAAGAGACCCAGTACTTC. V usage is TRBV19 and J usage is TRBJ2-5, with 7 bases matching TRBD1. CDR3 length: 13 amino acids. In germline, CDR1 is LNHDA, CDR2 SQIVND (reference sequence). Trimming at V came to 4 bases and at J to 3 bases, leaving 2 bases not matched to a gene. The full variable domain, with the rest looked up from reference TRBV19 and TRBJ2-5, is DGGITQSPKYLFRKEGQNVTLSCEQNLNHDAMYWYRQDPGQGLRLIYYSQIVNDFQKGDIAEGYSVSREKKESFPLTVTSAQKNPTAFYLCASSTTGEETQYFGPGTRLLVL.

The chain recombines TRBV6-2 or TRBV6-3 with TRBJ2-7; a possible D gene is TRBD2 (6 bases). The CDR3 consists of 18 residues. Germline assignment: CDR1 MNHEY and CDR2 SVGEGT. V gave up 0 bases and J gave up 2 bases, with 20 bases separating them. The chain's CDR3 is CASSYSVGSGFRPYEQYF. The CDR3 DNA reads as TGTGCCAGCAGTTACTCGGTCGGGAGTGGTTTCCGACCCTACGAGCAGTACTTC.

CDR3 DNA sequence: TGTGCCAGCAGCCGCGGTGGGGAAGATACGCAGTATTTT. Its protein product is CASSRGGEDTQYF. The rearrangement uses TRBV3-1 (or the pseudogene TRBV3-2) and TRBJ2-3; D call uncertain. The V gene lost 4 bases and the J gene lost 5 bases, with 10 bases spanning the gap. Germline CDR1 and CDR2: LGHDT and YNNKEL (reference sequence). There are 13 residues in the CDR3.

The chain employs TRBV9 and TRBJ1-1, with D hard to call. CDR1 SGDLS and CDR2 YYNGEE come from the germline V gene. The CDR3 runs 13 residues. Between the trimmed V and J ends, which lost 3 bases and 1 base, there was a span of 7 bases. Written as DNA, the CDR3 is TGTGCCAGCAGCGGATGGGAGAACACTGAAGCTTTCTTT. It yields the protein CASSGWENTEAFF.

This clone has more than one count but fewer than ten. This chain links TRBV6-2 or TRBV6-3 with TRBJ2-2; maybe TRBD2 (6 bases). Germline V lookup: CDR1 MNHEY, CDR2 SVGEGT. This CDR3 is built from 18 residues. Trimming stripped 6 bases from V and 2 bases from J, with 22 bases between. Here the CDR3 DNA reads TGTGCCAGCAGCTCCCAATGGTGGCGGGAAATAAACACCGGGGAGCTGTTTTTT. Translation: CASSSQWWREINTGELFF.